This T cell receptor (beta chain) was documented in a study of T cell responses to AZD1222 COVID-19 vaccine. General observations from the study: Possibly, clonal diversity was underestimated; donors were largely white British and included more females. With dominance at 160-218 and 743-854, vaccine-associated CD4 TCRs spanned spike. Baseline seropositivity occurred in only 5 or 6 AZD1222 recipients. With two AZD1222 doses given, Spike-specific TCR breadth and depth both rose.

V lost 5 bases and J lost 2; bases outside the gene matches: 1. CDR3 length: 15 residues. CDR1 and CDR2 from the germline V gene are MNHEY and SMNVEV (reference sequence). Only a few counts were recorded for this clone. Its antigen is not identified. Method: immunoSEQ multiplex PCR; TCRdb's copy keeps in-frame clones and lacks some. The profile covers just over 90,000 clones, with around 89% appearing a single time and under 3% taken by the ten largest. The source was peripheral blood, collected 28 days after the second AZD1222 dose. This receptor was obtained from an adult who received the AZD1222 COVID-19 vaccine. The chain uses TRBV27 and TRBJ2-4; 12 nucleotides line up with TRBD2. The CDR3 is CASSLAGGTKNIQYF. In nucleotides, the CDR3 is TGTGCCAGCAGTCTAGCGGGAGGGACCAAAAACATTCAGTACTTC.